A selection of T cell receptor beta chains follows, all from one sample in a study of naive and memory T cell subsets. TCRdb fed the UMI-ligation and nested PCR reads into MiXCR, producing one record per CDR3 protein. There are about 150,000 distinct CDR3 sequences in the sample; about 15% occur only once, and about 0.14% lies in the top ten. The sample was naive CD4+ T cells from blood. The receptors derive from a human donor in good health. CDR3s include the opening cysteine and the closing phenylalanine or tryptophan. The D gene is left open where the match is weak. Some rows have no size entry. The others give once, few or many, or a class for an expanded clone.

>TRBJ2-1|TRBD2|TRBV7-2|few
CASSSRRPSGGNYNEQFF
TGTGCCAGCAGCTCAAGACGCCCTAGCGGGGGGAACTACAATGAGCAGTTCTTC
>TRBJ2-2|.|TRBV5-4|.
CASSFWHRDTGELFF
TGTGCCAGCAGCTTTTGGCACAGGGACACCGGGGAGCTGTTTTTT
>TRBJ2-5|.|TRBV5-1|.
CASSLQPGPSLYF
TGCGCCAGCAGCTTGCAACCGGGACCTTCCCTTTACTTC
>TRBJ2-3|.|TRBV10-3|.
CAISESGTQYF
TGTGCCATCAGTGAGTCGGGTACGCAGTATTTT
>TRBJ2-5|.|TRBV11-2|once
CASSPGGGSETQYF
TGTGCCAGCTCCCCCGGGGGAGGAAGTGAGACCCAGTACTTC
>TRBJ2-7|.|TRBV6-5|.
CASSYEEGVEQYF
TGTGCCAGCAGTTACGAGGAGGGAGTGGAGCAGTACTTC
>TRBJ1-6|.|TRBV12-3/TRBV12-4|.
CASSLGGSPLHF
TGTGCCAGCAGTTTAGGGGGCTCACCCCTCCACTTT
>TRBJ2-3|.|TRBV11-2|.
CASSPAESTDTQYF
TGTGCCAGCAGCCCGGCCGAGAGCACAGATACGCAGTATTTT
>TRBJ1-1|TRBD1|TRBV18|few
CASSIGQGDTEAFF
TGTGCCAGCTCGATAGGACAGGGCGACACTGAAGCTTTCTTT
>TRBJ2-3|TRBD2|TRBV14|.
CASSQEGLAGETRFMDTQYF
TGTGCCAGCAGCCAAGAAGGACTAGCGGGAGAAACGAGATTTATGGATACGCAGTATTTT
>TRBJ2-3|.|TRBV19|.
CASSIVSGVTADTQYF
TGTGCCAGTAGTATAGTTTCGGGGGTTACGGCAGATACGCAGTATTTT
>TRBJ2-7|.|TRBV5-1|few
CASSATRTGAAYEQYF
TGCGCCAGCAGCGCCACAAGGACGGGGGCGGCCTACGAGCAGTACTTC
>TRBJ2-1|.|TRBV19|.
CASSSRGRGPNQQFF
TGTGCCAGTAGTTCCCGCGGCCGGGGTCCAAATCAGCAGTTCTTC
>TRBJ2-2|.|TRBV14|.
CASSQDQGLYTGELFF
TGTGCCAGCAGCCAAGACCAGGGACTTTACACCGGGGAGCTGTTTTTT
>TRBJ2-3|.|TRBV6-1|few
CATQQTLNTDTQYF
TGTGCCACCCAACAGACTCTGAACACAGATACGCAGTATTTT
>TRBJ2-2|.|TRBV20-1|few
CSARREGNTGELFF
TGCAGTGCTAGGCGAGAAGGGAACACCGGGGAGCTGTTTTTT
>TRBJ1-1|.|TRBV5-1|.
CASRVAVMTHTEDFF
TGCGCCAGCAGGGTGGCCGTCATGACCCACACTGAAGATTTCTTT
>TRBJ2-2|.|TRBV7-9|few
CASSLPRRTGELFF
TGTGCCAGCAGCTTACCTCGCAGGACCGGGGAGCTGTTTTTT
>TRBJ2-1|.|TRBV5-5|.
CASSLVWGNEQFF
TGTGCCAGCAGCTTGGTTTGGGGCAATGAGCAGTTCTTC
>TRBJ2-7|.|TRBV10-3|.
CAHSPDPVSYEQYF
TGTGCCCATAGCCCCGATCCAGTCAGCTACGAGCAGTACTTC
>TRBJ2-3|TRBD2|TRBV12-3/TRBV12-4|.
CASRAGGVDTQYF
TGTGCCAGCAGGGCGGGAGGGGTAGATACGCAGTATTTT
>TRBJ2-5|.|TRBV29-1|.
CSVFGGTRGETQYF
TGCAGCGTTTTTGGGGGCACAAGGGGGGAGACCCAGTACTTC
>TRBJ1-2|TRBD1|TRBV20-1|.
CSASRTGGGYGYTF
TGCAGTGCTTCCCGGACAGGGGGCGGCTATGGCTACACCTTC
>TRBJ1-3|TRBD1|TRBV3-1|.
CASSQLQGSPGGNTIYF
TGTGCCAGCAGCCAACTACAGGGGTCTCCCGGTGGAAACACCATATATTTT
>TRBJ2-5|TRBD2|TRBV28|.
CATLGLAGVGETQYF
TGTGCCACACTCGGACTAGCGGGAGTTGGAGAGACCCAGTACTTC
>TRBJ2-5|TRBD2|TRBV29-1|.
CSAWGGYQETQYF
TGCAGCGCTTGGGGGGGGTACCAAGAGACCCAGTACTTC
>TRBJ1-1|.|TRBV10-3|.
CAISGPGPGEAFF
TGTGCCATCAGTGGTCCAGGGCCTGGAGAAGCTTTCTTT
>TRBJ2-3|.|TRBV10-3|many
CAISLILSTGVTDTQYF
TGTGCCATCAGTCTGATCCTATCAACAGGAGTCACAGATACGCAGTATTTT
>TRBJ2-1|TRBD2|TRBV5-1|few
CASSGRSGRQSNEQFF
TGCGCCAGCAGCGGGCGTAGCGGGAGACAAAGCAATGAGCAGTTCTTC
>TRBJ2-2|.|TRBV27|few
CASSLFAERPTGELFF
TGTGCCAGCAGTTTATTCGCAGAGAGGCCCACCGGGGAGCTGTTTTTT
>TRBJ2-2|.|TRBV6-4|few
CASSDSLAGELFF
TGTGCCAGCAGTGACTCGTTAGCCGGGGAGCTGTTTTTT
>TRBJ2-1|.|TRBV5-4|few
CASRLGEGGRINEQFF
TGTGCCAGCAGGTTGGGGGAAGGTGGGAGGATAAATGAGCAGTTCTTC
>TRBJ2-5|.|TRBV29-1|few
CSVGFGQETQYF
TGCAGCGTTGGCTTTGGCCAAGAGACCCAGTACTTC
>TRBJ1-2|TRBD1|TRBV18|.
CASSNYQGQESSYTF
TGTGCCAGCTCAAACTACCAGGGACAGGAGTCGAGCTACACCTTC
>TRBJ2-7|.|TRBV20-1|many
CSARKTEKQYF
TGCAGTGCTAGAAAAACAGAAAAGCAGTACTTC
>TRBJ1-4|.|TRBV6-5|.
CASSRRNEKLFF
TGTGCCAGCAGTCGACGGAATGAAAAACTGTTTTTT
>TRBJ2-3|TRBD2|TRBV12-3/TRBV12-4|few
CASRLWKLAGGTDTQYF
TGTGCCAGCAGGCTGTGGAAACTAGCGGGAGGAACAGATACGCAGTATTTT
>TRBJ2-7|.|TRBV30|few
CAWSAGGHEQYF
TGTGCCTGGAGTGCCGGGGGACACGAGCAGTACTTC
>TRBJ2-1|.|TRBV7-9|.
CASSLELGHEVHEQFF
TGTGCCAGCAGCTTAGAACTGGGACACGAGGTCCATGAGCAGTTCTTC
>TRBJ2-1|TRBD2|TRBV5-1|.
CASSLTSGSGYEQFF
TGCGCCAGCAGCTTAACTAGCGGGAGCGGATATGAGCAGTTCTTC
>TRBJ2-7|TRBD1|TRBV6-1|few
CASNRDRGDEQYF
TGTGCCAGCAACCGGGACAGGGGGGACGAGCAGTACTTC
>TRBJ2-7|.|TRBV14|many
CASTTTALLFYEQYF
TGTGCCAGCACCACGACGGCACTGCTATTCTACGAGCAGTACTTC
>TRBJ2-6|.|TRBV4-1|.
CASSQQGSGANVLTF
TGCGCCAGCAGCCAACAGGGGAGTGGGGCCAACGTCCTGACTTTC
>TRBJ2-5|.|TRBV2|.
CASSVGLQETQYF
TGTGCCAGCAGTGTGGGACTGCAAGAGACCCAGTACTTC
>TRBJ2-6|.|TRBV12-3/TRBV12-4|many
CASSSSSGANVLTF
TGTGCCAGCAGTTCTAGCTCTGGGGCCAACGTCCTGACTTTC
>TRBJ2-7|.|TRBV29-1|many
CSVLIGSRSYEQYF
TGCAGCGTTTTAATCGGCAGTCGCTCCTACGAGCAGTACTTC
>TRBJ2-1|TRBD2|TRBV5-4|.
CASGLAGGNEQFF
TGTGCCAGCGGACTAGCGGGAGGTAATGAGCAGTTCTTC
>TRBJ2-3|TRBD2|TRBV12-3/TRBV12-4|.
CASSLSGRVPDTQYF
TGTGCCAGCAGTTTATCCGGGAGGGTACCAGATACGCAGTATTTT
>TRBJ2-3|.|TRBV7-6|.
CASSLMERDTQYF
TGTGCCAGCAGCTTAATGGAGCGGGATACGCAGTATTTT
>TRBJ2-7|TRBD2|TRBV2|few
CASSEDGLASTLTYEQYF
TGTGCCAGCAGTGAAGATGGACTAGCGAGTACCTTAACCTACGAGCAGTACTTC
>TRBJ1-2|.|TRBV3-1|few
CASSQLMKDGYTF
TGTGCCAGCAGCCAATTAATGAAGGATGGCTACACCTTC
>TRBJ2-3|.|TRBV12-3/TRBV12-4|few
CASSFFTGNTDTQYF
TGTGCCAGCAGTTTTTTTACCGGGAACACAGATACGCAGTATTTT
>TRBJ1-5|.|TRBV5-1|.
CASSRTGIEPQHF
TGCGCCAGCAGCAGAACAGGGATAGAGCCCCAGCATTTT
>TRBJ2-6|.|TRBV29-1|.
CSVEVRGSGANVLTF
TGCAGCGTTGAGGTTCGGGGCTCTGGGGCCAACGTCCTGACTTTC
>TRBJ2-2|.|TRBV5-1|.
CASTLFYTGELFF
TGCGCCAGCACTTTGTTCTACACCGGGGAGCTGTTTTTT
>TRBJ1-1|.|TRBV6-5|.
CASSSTGRNTEAFF
TGTGCCAGCAGTTCTACAGGGAGGAACACTGAAGCTTTCTTT
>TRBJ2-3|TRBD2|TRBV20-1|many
CSANKREGTDTQYF
TGCAGTGCCAACAAGCGGGAGGGCACAGATACGCAGTATTTT
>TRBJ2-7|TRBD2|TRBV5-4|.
CASTPGGSGVPYEQYF
TGTGCCAGCACCCCTGGGGGTAGCGGGGTGCCCTACGAGCAGTACTTC
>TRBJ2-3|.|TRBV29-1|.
CSVQDSELGYTQYF
TGCAGCGTTCAGGACAGCGAACTAGGATACACGCAGTATTTT
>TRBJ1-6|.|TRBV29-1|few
CSVQYGNSPLHF
TGCAGCGTTCAATATGGCAATTCACCCCTCCACTTT